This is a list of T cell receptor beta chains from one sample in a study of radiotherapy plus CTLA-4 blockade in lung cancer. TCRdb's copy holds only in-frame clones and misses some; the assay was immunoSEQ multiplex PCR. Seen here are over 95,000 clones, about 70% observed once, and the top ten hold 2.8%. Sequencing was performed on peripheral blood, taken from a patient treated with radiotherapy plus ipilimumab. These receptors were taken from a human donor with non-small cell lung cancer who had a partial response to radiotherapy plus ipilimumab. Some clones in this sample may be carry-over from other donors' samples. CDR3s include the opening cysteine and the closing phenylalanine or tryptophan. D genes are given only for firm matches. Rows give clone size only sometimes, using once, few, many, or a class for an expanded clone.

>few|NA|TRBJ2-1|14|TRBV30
CATVPSYRYNEQFF
TGTGCCACGGTACCGAGCTACCGGTACAATGAGCAGTTCTTC
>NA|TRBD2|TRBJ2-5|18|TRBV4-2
CASSQDYEGRRAGETQYF
TGTGCCAGCAGCCAAGATTATGAGGGGAGACGAGCGGGGGAGACCCAGTACTTC
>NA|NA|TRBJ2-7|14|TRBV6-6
CASRVEQVSYEQYF
TGTGCCAGCAGGGTGGAACAGGTCTCCTACGAGCAGTACTTC
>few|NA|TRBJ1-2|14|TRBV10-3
CAISDQGEGYGYTF
TGTGCCATCAGTGACCAAGGCGAGGGCTATGGCTACACCTTC
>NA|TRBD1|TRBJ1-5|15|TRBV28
CASSSDRVSNQPQHF
TGTGCCAGCAGTTCGGACAGGGTTAGCAATCAGCCCCAGCATTTT
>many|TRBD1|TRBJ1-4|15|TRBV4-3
CASSQGTGGREKLFF
TGCGCCAGCAGCCAAGGGACAGGGGGGAGGGAAAAACTGTTTTTT
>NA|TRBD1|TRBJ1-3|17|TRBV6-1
CASSEGTGASSGNTIYF
TGTGCCAGCAGTGAAGGTACAGGGGCTTCATCTGGAAACACCATATATTTT
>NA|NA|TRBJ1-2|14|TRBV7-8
CASSLGRVSGGYTF
TGTGCCAGCAGCTTAGGGAGGGTGAGCGGAGGCTACACCTTC
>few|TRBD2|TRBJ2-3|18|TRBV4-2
CASSKDGTSGGMWDTQYF
TGTGCCAGCAGTAAAGATGGGACTAGCGGGGGCATGTGGGATACGCAGTATTTT
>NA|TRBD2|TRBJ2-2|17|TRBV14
CASSQGLTSLDTRELFF
TGTGCCAGCAGCCAAGGTCTGACTAGCTTGGACACCAGGGAGCTGTTTTTT
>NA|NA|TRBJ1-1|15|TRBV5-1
CASSLELQGDTEAFF
TGCGCCAGCAGCCTGGAACTACAGGGTGACACTGAAGCTTTCTTT
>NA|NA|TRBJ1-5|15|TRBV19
CASSAYGQSGEPQHF
TGTGCCAGTAGTGCCTATGGACAGAGTGGGGAGCCCCAGCATTTT
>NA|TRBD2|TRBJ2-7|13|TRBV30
CAWSVGLAESEYF
TGTGCCTGGAGTGTCGGACTAGCGGAGAGCGAGTACTTC
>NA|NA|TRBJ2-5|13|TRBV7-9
CASSSDKQETQYF
TGTGCCAGCAGCTCGGACAAACAAGAGACCCAGTACTTC
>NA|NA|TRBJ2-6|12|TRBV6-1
CASSEVQDVLTF
TGTGCCAGCAGTGAAGTTCAGGACGTCCTGACTTTC
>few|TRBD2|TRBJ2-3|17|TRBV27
CASSWIAGGSSTDTQYF
TGTGCCAGCAGTTGGATAGCGGGGGGTTCTAGCACAGATACGCAGTATTTT
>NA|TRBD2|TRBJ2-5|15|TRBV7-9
CASSLTSGREETQYF
TGTGCCAGCAGCTTGACTAGCGGGAGGGAAGAGACCCAGTACTTC
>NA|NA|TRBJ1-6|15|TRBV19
CASTPVWTENSPLHF
TGTGCCAGTACGCCCGTCTGGACAGAAAATTCACCCCTCCACTTT
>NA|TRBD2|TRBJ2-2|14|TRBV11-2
CASSFERGTGELFF
TGTGCCAGCAGCTTCGAGCGGGGCACCGGGGAGCTGTTTTTT
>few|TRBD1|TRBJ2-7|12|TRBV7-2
CASSYRGVEQYF
TGTGCCAGCAGCTACAGGGGAGTCGAGCAGTACTTC
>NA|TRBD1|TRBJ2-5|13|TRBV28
CALGDRAKETQYF
TGTGCATTAGGGGACAGGGCTAAAGAGACCCAGTACTTC
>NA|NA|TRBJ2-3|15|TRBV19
CASSIAGISTDTQYF
TGTGCCAGTAGTATAGCGGGGATAAGCACAGATACGCAGTATTTT
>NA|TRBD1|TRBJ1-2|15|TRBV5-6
CASSLGTGFSSGYTF
TGTGCCAGCAGCTTGGGGACAGGTTTTTCCTCCGGCTACACCTTC
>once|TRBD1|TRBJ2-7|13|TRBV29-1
CSVEGQGTYEQYF
TGCAGCGTTGAGGGACAGGGGACTTACGAGCAGTACTTC
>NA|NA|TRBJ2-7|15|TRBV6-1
CASSETPGRDYEQYF
TGTGCCAGCAGTGAGACCCCCGGCAGGGACTACGAGCAGTACTTC
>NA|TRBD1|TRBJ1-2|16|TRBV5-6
CASSLKRSGGIYGYTF
TGTGCCAGCAGCTTGAAGCGTTCAGGGGGCATCTATGGCTACACCTTC
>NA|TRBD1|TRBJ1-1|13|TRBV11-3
CASRGQGNTEAFF
TGTGCCAGCAGGGGACAGGGGAACACTGAAGCTTTCTTT
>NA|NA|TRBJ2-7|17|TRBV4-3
CASSQERSQFSSYEQYF
TGCGCCAGCAGCCAAGAAAGGAGCCAGTTTTCCTCCTACGAGCAGTACTTC
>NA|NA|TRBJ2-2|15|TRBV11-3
CASSLVQAVTGELFF
TGTGCCAGCAGCTTAGTACAGGCGGTCACCGGGGAGCTGTTTTTT
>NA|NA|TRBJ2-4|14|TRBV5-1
CASSEGGTQNIQYF
TGCGCCAGCAGCGAGGGGGGGACGCAAAACATTCAGTACTTC
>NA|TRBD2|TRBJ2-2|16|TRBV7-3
CASSQGTMMGAGELFF
TGTGCCAGCAGCCAAGGGACTATGATGGGGGCCGGGGAGCTGTTTTTT
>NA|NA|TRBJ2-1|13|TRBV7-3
CASSLTQGREQFF
TGTGCCAGCAGCTTAACACAGGGCAGGGAGCAGTTCTTC
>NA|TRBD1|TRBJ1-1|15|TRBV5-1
CASSYQGQENTEAFF
TGCGCCAGCAGCTACCAGGGACAGGAGAACACTGAAGCTTTCTTT
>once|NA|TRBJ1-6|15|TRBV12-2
CASRPTGEYNSPLHF
TGTGCAAGTAGACCGACAGGGGAGTATAATTCACCCCTCCACTTT
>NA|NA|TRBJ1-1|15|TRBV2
CASSSQQGVGTEAFF
TGTGCCAGCTCAAGCCAGCAGGGTGTAGGGACTGAAGCTTTCTTT
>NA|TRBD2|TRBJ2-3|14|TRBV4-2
CASSLRGTTDTQYF
TGTGCCAGCAGCTTGCGGGGGACCACAGATACGCAGTATTTT
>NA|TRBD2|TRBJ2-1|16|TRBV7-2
CASSATGGGGTNEQFF
TGTGCCAGCAGCGCCACGGGTGGCGGGGGGACGAATGAGCAGTTCTTC
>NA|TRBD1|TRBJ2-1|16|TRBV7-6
CASSWVGQGIGDEQFF
TGTGCCAGCAGCTGGGTGGGACAGGGTATTGGCGATGAGCAGTTCTTC
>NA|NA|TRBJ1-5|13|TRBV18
CASSLGTYQPQHF
TGTGCCAGCTCACTCGGGACATATCAGCCCCAGCATTTT
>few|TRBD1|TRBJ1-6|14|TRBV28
CASSAGGGNSPLHF
TGTGCCAGCTCTGCAGGGGGCGGGAATTCACCCCTCCACTTT
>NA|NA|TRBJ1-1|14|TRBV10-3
CAISDGGVNTEAFF
TGTGCCATCAGTGACGGAGGGGTGAACACTGAAGCTTTCTTT
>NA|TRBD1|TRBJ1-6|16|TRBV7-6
CASSPQEAGGNSPLHF
TGTGCCAGCAGCCCCCAGGAGGCAGGGGGAAATTCACCCCTCCACTTT
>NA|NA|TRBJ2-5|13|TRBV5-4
CASSLAPTETQYF
TGTGCCAGCAGCTTGGCCCCTACAGAGACCCAGTACTTC
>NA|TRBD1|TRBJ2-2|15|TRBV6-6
CASSFRTGPTGELFF
TGTGCCAGCAGTTTCCGGACAGGGCCCACCGGGGAGCTGTTTTTT
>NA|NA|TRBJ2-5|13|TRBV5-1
CASSLDNSETQYF
TGCGCCAGCAGCTTGGATAACTCAGAGACCCAGTACTTC
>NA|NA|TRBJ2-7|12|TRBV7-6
CASSLAGREQYF
TGTGCCAGCAGCTTGGCGGGGCGCGAGCAGTACTTC